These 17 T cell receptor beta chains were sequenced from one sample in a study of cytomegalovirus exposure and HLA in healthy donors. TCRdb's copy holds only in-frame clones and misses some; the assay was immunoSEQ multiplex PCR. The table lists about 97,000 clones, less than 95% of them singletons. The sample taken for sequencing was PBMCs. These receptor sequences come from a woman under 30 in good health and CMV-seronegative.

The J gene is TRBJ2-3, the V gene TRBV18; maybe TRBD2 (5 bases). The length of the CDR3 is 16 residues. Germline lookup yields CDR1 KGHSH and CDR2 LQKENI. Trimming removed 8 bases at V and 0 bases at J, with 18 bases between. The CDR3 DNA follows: TGTGCCAGCGATCCCCCACGGGGTTCTAGCACAGATACGCAGTATTTT. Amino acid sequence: CASDPPRGSSTDTQYF.

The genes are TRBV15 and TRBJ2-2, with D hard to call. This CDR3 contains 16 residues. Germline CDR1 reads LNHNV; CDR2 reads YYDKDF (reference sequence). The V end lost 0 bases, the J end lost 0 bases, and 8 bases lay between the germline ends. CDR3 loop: CATSRDKLTNTGELFF. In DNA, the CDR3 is TGTGCCACCAGCAGAGATAAGCTCACGAACACCGGGGAGCTGTTTTTT.

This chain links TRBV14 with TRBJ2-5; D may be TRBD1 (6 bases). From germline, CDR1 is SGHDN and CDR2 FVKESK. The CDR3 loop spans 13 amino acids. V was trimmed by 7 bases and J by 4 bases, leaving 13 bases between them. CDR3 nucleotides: TGTGCCAGCAAACAGGGTATCGGAGAGACCCAGTACTTC. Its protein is CASKQGIGETQYF.

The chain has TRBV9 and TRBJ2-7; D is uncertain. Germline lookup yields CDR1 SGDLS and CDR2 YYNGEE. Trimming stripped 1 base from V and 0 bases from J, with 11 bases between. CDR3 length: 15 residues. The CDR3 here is CASSVSASSSYEQYF. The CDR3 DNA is TGTGCCAGCAGCGTATCAGCGAGTAGCTCCTACGAGCAGTACTTC. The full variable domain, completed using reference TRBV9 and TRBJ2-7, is DSGVTQTPKHLITATGQRVTLRCSPRSGDLSVYWYQQSLDQGLQFLIQYYNGEERAKGNILERFSAQQFPDLHSELNLSSLELGDSALYFCASSVSASSSYEQYFGPGTRLTVT.

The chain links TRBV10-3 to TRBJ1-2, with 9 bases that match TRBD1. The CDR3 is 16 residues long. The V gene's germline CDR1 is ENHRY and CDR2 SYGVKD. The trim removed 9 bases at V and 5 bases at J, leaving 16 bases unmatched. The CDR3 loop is CAIGTGTLNPPYGYTF. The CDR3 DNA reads TGTGCCATAGGGACAGGGACCCTTAACCCCCCTTATGGCTACACCTTC.

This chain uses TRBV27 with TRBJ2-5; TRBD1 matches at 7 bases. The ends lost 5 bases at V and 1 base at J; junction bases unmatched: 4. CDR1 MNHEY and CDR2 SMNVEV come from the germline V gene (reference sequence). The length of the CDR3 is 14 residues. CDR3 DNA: TGTGCCAGCAGTCCAAACAGGGGCCAAGAGACCCAGTACTTC. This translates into CASSPNRGQETQYF.

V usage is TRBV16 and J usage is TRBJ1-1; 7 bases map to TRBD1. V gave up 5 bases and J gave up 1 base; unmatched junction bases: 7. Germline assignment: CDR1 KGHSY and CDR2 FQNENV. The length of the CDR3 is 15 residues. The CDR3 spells CASSVTGTANTEAFF. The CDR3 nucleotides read TGTGCCAGCAGCGTCACCGGGACAGCGAACACTGAAGCTTTCTTT. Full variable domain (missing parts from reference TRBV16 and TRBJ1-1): GEEVAQTPKHLVRGEGQKAKLYCAPIKGHSYVFWYQQVLKNEFKFLISFQNENVFDETGMPKERFSAKCLPNSPCSLEIQATKLEDSAVYFCASSVTGTANTEAFFGQGTRLTVV.

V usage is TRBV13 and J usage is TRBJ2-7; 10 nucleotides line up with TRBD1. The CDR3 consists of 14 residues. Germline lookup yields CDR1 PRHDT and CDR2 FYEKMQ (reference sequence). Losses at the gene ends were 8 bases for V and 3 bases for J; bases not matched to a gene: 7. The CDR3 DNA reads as TGTGCCAGCGGGGGGGACAGGGGTCTCTACGAGCAGTACTTC. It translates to CASGGDRGLYEQYF.

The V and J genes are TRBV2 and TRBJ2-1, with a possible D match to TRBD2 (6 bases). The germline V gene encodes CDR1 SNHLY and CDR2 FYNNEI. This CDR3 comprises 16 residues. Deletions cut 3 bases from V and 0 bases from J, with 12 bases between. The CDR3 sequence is CASSDMAGTSYNEQFF. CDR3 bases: TGTGCCAGCAGTGACATGGCGGGGACCTCCTACAATGAGCAGTTCTTC. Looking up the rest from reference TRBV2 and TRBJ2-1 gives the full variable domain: EPEVTQTPSHQVTQMGQEVILRCVPISNHLYFYWYRQILGQKVEFLVSFYNNEISEKSEIFDDQFSVERPDGSNFTLKIRSTKLEDSAMYFCASSDMAGTSYNEQFFGPGTRLTVL.

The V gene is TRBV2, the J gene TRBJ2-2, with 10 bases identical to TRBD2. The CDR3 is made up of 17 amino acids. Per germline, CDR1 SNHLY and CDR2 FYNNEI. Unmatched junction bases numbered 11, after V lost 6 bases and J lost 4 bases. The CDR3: CASRLERGGRSTGELFF. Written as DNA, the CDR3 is TGTGCCAGCAGATTGGAGCGGGGGGGCCGCAGCACCGGGGAGCTGTTTTTT. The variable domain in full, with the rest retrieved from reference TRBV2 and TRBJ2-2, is EPEVTQTPSHQVTQMGQEVILRCVPISNHLYFYWYRQILGQKVEFLVSFYNNEISEKSEIFDDQFSVERPDGSNFTLKIRSTKLEDSAMYFCASRLERGGRSTGELFFGEGSRLTVL.

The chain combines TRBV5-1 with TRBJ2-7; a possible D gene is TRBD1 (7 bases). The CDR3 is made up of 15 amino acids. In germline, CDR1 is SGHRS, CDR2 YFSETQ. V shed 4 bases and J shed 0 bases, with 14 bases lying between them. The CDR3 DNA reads TGCGCCAGCAGCCCGGGACAGACTAGCTCCTACGAGCAGTACTTC. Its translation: CASSPGQTSSYEQYF.

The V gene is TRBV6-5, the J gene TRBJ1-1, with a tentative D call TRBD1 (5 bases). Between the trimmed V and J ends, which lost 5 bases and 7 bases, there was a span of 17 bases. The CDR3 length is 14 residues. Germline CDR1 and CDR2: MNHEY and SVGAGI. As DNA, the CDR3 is TGTGCCAGCAGTAGAGGTGGAGCGGGACGTGAAGCTTTCTTT. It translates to CASSRGGAGREAFF.

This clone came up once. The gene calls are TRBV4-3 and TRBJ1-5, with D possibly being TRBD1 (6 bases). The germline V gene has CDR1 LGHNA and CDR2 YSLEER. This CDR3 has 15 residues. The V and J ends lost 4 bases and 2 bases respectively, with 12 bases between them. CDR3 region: CASSLHRVGNQPQHF. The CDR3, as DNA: TGCGCCAGCAGCCTTCACAGGGTCGGCAATCAGCCCCAGCATTTT.

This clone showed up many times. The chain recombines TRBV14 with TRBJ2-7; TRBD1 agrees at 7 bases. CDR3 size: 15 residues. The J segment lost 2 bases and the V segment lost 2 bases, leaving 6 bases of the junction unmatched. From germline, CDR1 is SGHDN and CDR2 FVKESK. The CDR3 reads CASSQLQGYPYEQYF. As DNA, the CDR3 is TGTGCCAGCAGCCAACTACAGGGGTACCCCTACGAGCAGTACTTC.

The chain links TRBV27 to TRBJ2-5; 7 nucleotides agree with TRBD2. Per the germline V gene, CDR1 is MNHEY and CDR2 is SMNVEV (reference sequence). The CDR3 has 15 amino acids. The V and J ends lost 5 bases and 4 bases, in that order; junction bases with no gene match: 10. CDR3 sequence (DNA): TGTGCCAGCAGTGGAGCAGCGGGACGGAGAGAGACCCAGTACTTC. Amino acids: CASSGAAGRRETQYF.

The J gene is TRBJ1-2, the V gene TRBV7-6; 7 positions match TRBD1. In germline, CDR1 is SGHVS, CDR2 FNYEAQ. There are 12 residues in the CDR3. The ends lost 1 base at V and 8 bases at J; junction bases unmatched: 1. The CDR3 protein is CASSLEGAGYTF. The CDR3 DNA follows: TGTGCCAGCAGCTTAGAGGGGGCAGGCTACACCTTC.

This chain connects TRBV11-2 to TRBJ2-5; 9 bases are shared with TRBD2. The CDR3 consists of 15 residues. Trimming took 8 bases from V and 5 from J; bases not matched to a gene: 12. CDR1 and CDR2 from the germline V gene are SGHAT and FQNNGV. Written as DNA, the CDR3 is TGTGCCAGCGGCCGGCAGCTAGCGGGGAGGGAGACCCAGTACTTC. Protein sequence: CASGRQLAGRETQYF.